A selection of T cell receptor beta chains follows, all from one sample in a study of blood T cell repertoires in COVID-19. The method was immunoSEQ multiplex PCR; TCRdb's version includes in-frame clones alone and lacks a portion of them. The sample shows about 310,000 clones, nearly 90% of them seen only once. What was sequenced was PBMCs or T cells enriched from blood (not recorded which). The receptors were sampled from a woman aged 18-30 years with acute COVID-19. CDR3s include the opening cysteine and the closing phenylalanine or tryptophan. Each record gives: V gene, clone size, J gene, D gene, CDR3 protein, CDR3 DNA. A D gene is named only where the DNA matches it firmly. Only part of the rows carry a size: once, few, many, or a class if the clone is expanded.

V: TRBV29-1; size: NA; J: TRBJ2-1; D: NA; CDR3: CSVESGRVYNEQFF; DNA: TGCAGCGTTGAATCGGGAAGGGTATACAATGAGCAGTTCTTC
V: TRBV21-1; size: NA; J: TRBJ2-7; D: NA; CDR3: CASGQKYEQYF; DNA: TGTGCCAGCGGACAAAAATACGAGCAGTACTTC
V: TRBV7-9; size: NA; J: TRBJ1-4; D: NA; CDR3: CASSPPGATTNEKLFF; DNA: TGTGCCAGCAGCCCCCCAGGGGCGACAACTAATGAAAAACTGTTTTTT
V: TRBV2; size: NA; J: TRBJ1-5; D: NA; CDR3: CASRQGNQPQHF; DNA: TGTGCCAGCCGTCAGGGGAATCAGCCCCAGCATTTT
V: TRBV3-1/TRBV3-2; size: NA; J: TRBJ1-4; D: NA; CDR3: CASSQVRRGLFF; DNA: TGTGCCAGCAGCCAAGTACGAAGGGGACTGTTTTTT
V: TRBV18; size: NA; J: TRBJ2-7; D: NA; CDR3: CASSPDSPFSEQYF; DNA: TGTGCCAGCTCACCGGACAGTCCCTTTTCCGAGCAGTACTTC
V: TRBV11-1; size: once; J: TRBJ1-1; D: NA; CDR3: CASSATRENTEAFF; DNA: TGTGCCAGCAGCGCAACTAGGGAGAACACTGAAGCTTTCTTT
V: TRBV5-5; size: NA; J: TRBJ1-1; D: NA; CDR3: CASSLEPFPLKAFF; DNA: TGTGCCAGCAGCCTGGAGCCATTCCCCCTGAAGGCTTTCTTT
V: TRBV7-3; size: NA; J: TRBJ1-1; D: TRBD1; CDR3: CASSNAGGSYTEAFF; DNA: TGTGCCAGCAGCAATGCAGGGGGCTCGTACACTGAAGCTTTCTTT
V: TRBV27; size: NA; J: TRBJ2-2; D: NA; CDR3: CASSLISTGELFF; DNA: TGTGCCAGCAGTTTAATTAGCACCGGGGAGCTGTTTTTT
V: TRBV18; size: NA; J: TRBJ1-1; D: TRBD1; CDR3: CASSPQGARAAEAFF; DNA: TGTGCCAGCTCACCACAGGGGGCCCGTGCCGCTGAAGCTTTCTTT
V: TRBV4-2; size: once; J: TRBJ1-2; D: TRBD1; CDR3: CASSQDRGTGGYGYTF; DNA: TGTGCCAGCAGCCAAGATCGGGGGACAGGGGGGTATGGCTACACCTTC
V: TRBV21-1; size: NA; J: TRBJ1-3; D: NA; CDR3: CASRASTASGNTIYF; DNA: TGTGCCAGCAGAGCCTCGACAGCCTCTGGAAACACCATATATTTT
V: TRBV5-4; size: NA; J: TRBJ2-1; D: TRBD1; CDR3: CASSLGAGGSYNEQFF; DNA: TGTGCCAGCAGCTTGGGCGCAGGGGGCTCCTACAATGAGCAGTTCTTC
V: TRBV24-1; size: once; J: TRBJ2-3; D: NA; CDR3: CATSERRADTQYF; DNA: TGTGCCACCAGTGAACGGAGGGCAGATACGCAGTATTTT
V: TRBV6-5; size: once; J: TRBJ2-5; D: NA; CDR3: CASTRARAETQYF; DNA: TGTGCCAGCACAAGGGCCAGGGCAGAGACCCAGTACTTC
V: TRBV19; size: once; J: TRBJ1-1; D: NA; CDR3: CASSIWIPRAEAFF; DNA: TGTGCCAGTAGTATTTGGATCCCCCGGGCTGAAGCTTTCTTT
V: TRBV28; size: few; J: TRBJ2-7; D: TRBD2; CDR3: CASTYPGGGSYEQYF; DNA: TGTGCCAGCACCTACCCCGGGGGGGGATCCTACGAGCAGTACTTC
V: TRBV18; size: once; J: TRBJ2-4; D: TRBD1; CDR3: CASSPPSLQGAGAKNIQYF; DNA: TGTGCCAGCTCACCACCTTCCTTACAGGGGGCTGGGGCCAAAAACATTCAGTACTTC
V: TRBV12-3/TRBV12-4; size: NA; J: TRBJ1-5; D: NA; CDR3: CASSLVVQPQHF; DNA: TGTGCCAGCAGTTTGGTAGTTCAGCCCCAGCATTTT
V: TRBV18; size: NA; J: TRBJ2-1; D: NA; CDR3: CASSPPMANEQFF; DNA: TGTGCCAGCTCACCCCCGATGGCAAATGAGCAGTTCTTC
V: TRBV6-5; size: NA; J: TRBJ1-6; D: TRBD1; CDR3: CASSFSGQGNNSPLHF; DNA: TGTGCCAGCAGTTTCTCCGGACAGGGGAACAATTCACCCCTCCACTTT
V: TRBV27; size: NA; J: TRBJ2-2; D: TRBD2; CDR3: CASTPGLAGVLAGELFF; DNA: TGTGCCAGCACCCCGGGACTAGCGGGAGTACTCGCCGGGGAGCTGTTTTTT
V: TRBV27; size: NA; J: TRBJ2-1; D: TRBD2; CDR3: CASSYLGEGNQVF; DNA: TGTGCCAGCAGTTACCTCGGGGAGGGGAACCAGGTCTTC
V: TRBV24-1; size: NA; J: TRBJ1-4; D: TRBD1; CDR3: CATSGGQGVPSTNEKLFF; DNA: TGTGCCACCAGTGGTGGACAGGGAGTTCCTTCAACTAATGAAAAACTGTTTTTT
V: TRBV5-5; size: NA; J: TRBJ2-5; D: TRBD2; CDR3: CASSPLAGIQETQYF; DNA: TGTGCCAGCAGCCCACTAGCGGGGATACAAGAGACCCAGTACTTC
V: TRBV28; size: NA; J: TRBJ2-1; D: TRBD1; CDR3: CASSPRTGDNEQFF; DNA: TGTGCCAGCAGTCCACGGACAGGGGACAATGAGCAGTTCTTC
V: TRBV2; size: NA; J: TRBJ2-2; D: NA; CDR3: CASRPQGPGELFF; DNA: TGTGCCAGCAGACCACAGGGTCCCGGGGAGCTGTTTTTT
V: TRBV25-1; size: NA; J: TRBJ1-1; D: NA; CDR3: CASSTQRYGEAFF; DNA: TGTGCCAGCAGTACCCAGCGATATGGTGAAGCTTTCTTT
V: TRBV19; size: NA; J: TRBJ1-1; D: NA; CDR3: CASSVGTSEAFF; DNA: TGTGCCAGTAGTGTCGGGACATCCGAAGCTTTCTTT
V: TRBV10-2; size: NA; J: TRBJ1-5; D: NA; CDR3: CASRRGGTHSNQPQHF; DNA: TGCGCCAGCAGAAGGGGGGGGACACATAGCAATCAGCCCCAGCATTTT
V: TRBV5-1; size: NA; J: TRBJ2-7; D: NA; CDR3: CASSFGQTYEQYF; DNA: TGCGCCAGCAGCTTCGGACAAACCTACGAGCAGTACTTC
V: TRBV28; size: NA; J: TRBJ1-2; D: NA; CDR3: CASSLGSGYTF; DNA: TGTGCCAGCAGTCTCGGGAGTGGCTACACCTTC